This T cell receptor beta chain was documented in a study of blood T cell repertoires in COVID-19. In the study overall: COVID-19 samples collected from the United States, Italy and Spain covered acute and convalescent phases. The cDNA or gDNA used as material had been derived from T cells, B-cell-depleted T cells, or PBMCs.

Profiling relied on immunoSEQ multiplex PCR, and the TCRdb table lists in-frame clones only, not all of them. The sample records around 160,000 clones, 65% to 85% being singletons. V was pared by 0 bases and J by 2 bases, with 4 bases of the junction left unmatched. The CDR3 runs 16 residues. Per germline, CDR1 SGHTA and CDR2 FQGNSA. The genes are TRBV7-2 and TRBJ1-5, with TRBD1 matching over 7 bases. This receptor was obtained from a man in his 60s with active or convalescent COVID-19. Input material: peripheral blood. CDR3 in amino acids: CASSLAGGFGNQPQHF. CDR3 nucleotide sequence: TGTGCCAGCAGCTTAGCAGGGGGCTTCGGCAATCAGCCCCAGCATTTT.